The clone carrying this T cell receptor beta chain came up many times. Antigen unknown. This specimen belongs to a study of CD8 T cells in ankylosing spondylitis. V lost 2 bases to trimming and J lost 12 bases; unmatched junction nucleotides: 12. The CDR3 is made up of 14 amino acids. Germline V gene lookup returns CDR1 WSHSY and CDR2 SAAADI. Library preparation for TCR beta used quantitative 5'-RACE with molecular barcodes. TCRdb reprocessed the 5' RACE reads via MiXCR and lists one record per CDR3 protein. The sample has 150,000 to 200,000 distinct CDR3 sequences, roughly 11% seen once. The study's findings and limits: The study identified a TCR beta motif of several highly homologous variants that appeared characteristic of ankylosing spondylitis blood. As reported, disease-linked clones showed significant enrichment in matched ankylosing spondylitis synovial fluid.

This sequence was found in a male donor with ankylosing spondylitis or in good health (not recorded which). The sequenced sample was blood, either unsorted or a sorted T cell fraction (not recorded which). The rearrangement uses TRBV10-2 and TRBJ1-1, with 7 bases matching TRBD1. The CDR3 DNA sequence: TGCGCCAGCAGTGAGGGGGGGCGACAGGGAGGGACTTTCTTT. Protein product: CASSEGGRQGGTFF.